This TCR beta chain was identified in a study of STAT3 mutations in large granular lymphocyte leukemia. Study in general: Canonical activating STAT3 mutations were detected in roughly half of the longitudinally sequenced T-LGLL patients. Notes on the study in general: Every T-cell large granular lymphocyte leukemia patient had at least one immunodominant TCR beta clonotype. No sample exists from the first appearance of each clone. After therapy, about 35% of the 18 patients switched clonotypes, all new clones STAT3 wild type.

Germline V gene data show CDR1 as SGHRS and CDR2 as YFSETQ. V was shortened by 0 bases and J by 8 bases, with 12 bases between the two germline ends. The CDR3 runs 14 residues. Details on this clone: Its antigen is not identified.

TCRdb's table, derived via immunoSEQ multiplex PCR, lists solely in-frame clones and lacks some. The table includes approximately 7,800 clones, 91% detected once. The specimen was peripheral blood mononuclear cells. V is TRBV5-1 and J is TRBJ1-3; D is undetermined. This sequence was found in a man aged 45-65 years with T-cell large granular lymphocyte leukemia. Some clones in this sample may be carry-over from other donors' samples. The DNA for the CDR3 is TGCGCCAGCAGCTTGGGGTCTGGGCGTGACACCATATATTTT. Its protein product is CASSLGSGRDTIYF.